Given below is one T cell receptor (beta chain) in context. This entry comes from a study of T-cell memory formation after mild COVID-19. TCRdb reprocessed the 5' RACE reads via MiXCR and lists one record per CDR3 protein. The sample yields 530,000 or so distinct CDR3 sequences, approximately 15% seen once. Deletions cut 4 bases from V and 0 bases from J, with 8 bases between. The CDR3 sequence is 14 residues long. CDR1 and CDR2 (germline): LNHDA, SQIVND (reference sequence). Material for sequencing was PBMCs or a T cell subset sorted from them (not recorded which). The origin of this receptor is an adult woman who had mild COVID-19 (a few samples of this study predate the infection). Cell type and time point are not known. The chain joins TRBV19 to TRBJ2-3; no reliable D call. This chain's CDR3 is CASSKTASTDTQYF. The DNA of the CDR3 is TGTGCCAGTAGTAAAACAGCTAGCACAGATACGCAGTATTTT.